A single T cell receptor (beta chain) is shown here with its context. Its target is unknown. Researchers ran the PCR with 60 Vbeta and 13 Jbeta primers. Data came from immunoSEQ multiplex PCR; TCRdb stores just in-frame clones and leaves some out. The data contain roughly 100,000 clones, 83% of them singletons. These data originate in a study of cytomegalovirus exposure and HLA in healthy donors. Study-level points and caveats: Researchers reportedly found TCR beta sequences accurately predicted most subjects' HLA-A and HLA-B alleles.

The sample consisted of PBMCs. This sequence was found in a man between 18 and 35 years old in good health and CMV-seronegative.

The CDR3 protein is CASSFAGTQNTEAFF. CDR3 coding DNA: TGCGCCAGCAGCTTTGCCGGGACACAGAACACTGAAGCTTTCTTT. This rearrangement joins TRBV5-1 to TRBJ1-1, with D perhaps matching TRBD1 (6 bases). This CDR3 comprises 15 residues. Looked up from germline, CDR1 is SGHRS and CDR2 is YFSETQ. The V and J ends lost 2 bases and 1 base respectively, with 12 bases between them. The whole variable domain, filled in from reference TRBV5-1 and TRBJ1-1, reads KAGVTQTPRYLIKTRGQQVTLSCSPISGHRSVSWYQQTPGQGLQFLFEYFSETQRNKGNFPGRFSGRQFSNSRSEMNVSTLELGDSALYLCASSFAGTQNTEAFFGQGTRLTVV.